This T cell receptor (beta chain) was sequenced during a study of blood T cell repertoires in COVID-19. Some clones are missing from TCRdb's copy, which holds only in-frame ones; the method was immunoSEQ multiplex PCR. The table includes around 140,000 clones, nearly 90% detected once. Germline V CDR1 and CDR2: SGHDN, FVKESK. There are 13 residues in the CDR3. Trimming pared 1 base from V and 7 bases from J, leaving 10 bases between. The V gene is TRBV14, the J gene TRBJ1-2; D not resolved. Material: peripheral blood. This TCR was sampled from a man between 70 and 80 years old with acute or convalescent COVID-19. The chain's CDR3 is CASSQVETGGYTF. CDR3 bases: TGTGCCAGCAGCCAAGTCGAGACTGGTGGCTACACCTTC.